Detailed here is one T cell receptor beta chain. The antigen is undetermined. The PCR used 60 Vbeta and 13 Jbeta primers. Sequencing used immunoSEQ multiplex PCR; TCRdb keeps in-frame clones, though not all of them. This table lists about 200,000 clones. CDR1 and CDR2 from the germline V gene are SEHNR and FQNEAQ (reference sequence). This CDR3 has 15 amino acids. Between the trimmed V and J ends, which lost 1 base and 0 bases, there was a span of 10 bases. The record originates from a study of cytomegalovirus exposure and HLA in healthy donors. Study-wide results and caveats: An analysis done earlier found most TCR beta V segments productive about 87% or about 30% of the time. In a later analysis, TCR beta V- and J-gene trimming was associated with a missense DCLRE1C variant. Analyzed later, most CMV-associated TCR beta chains appeared HLA-restricted.

The sample taken for sequencing was PBMCs. The receptor comes from a man younger than 45 in good health and CMV-seronegative. This chain joins TRBV7-9 and TRBJ2-7; D is undetermined. The CDR3 region has the DNA TGTGCCAGCAGCTTAGTAGAAACTGGCTCCTACGAGCAGTACTTC. It encodes CASSLVETGSYEQYF.